One T cell receptor (beta chain) is described in this entry. Its antigen is still unknown. Since a much larger clone is just one base distant, this may be a read error. The same CDR3 can be traced to other DNA sequences in this sample. The CDR3 spans 14 residues. J lost 3 bases, V lost 5 bases, and 3 bases had no gene match. From germline, CDR1 is MNHEY and CDR2 SVGAGI. Naive CD8 populations comprised CD45RO-negative cells positively selected for CCR7, excluding terminally differentiated effector memory CD45RA+ cells. This specimen belongs to a study of shared clonotypes between healthy human individuals. General study results and limits: Since donors were few, the genetic and exposure-history diversity represented was limited.

TCRdb's table, derived via immunoSEQ multiplex PCR, lists solely in-frame clones and lacks some. The sample consists of 600,000 or so clones, about 98% of them appearing once. This sequence joins TRBV6-5 and TRBJ2-7, with TRBD1 identical over 11 bases. The material sequenced was naive CD8+ T cells sorted from blood. The sequence was obtained from a man in his thirties or forties in good health. The CDR3: CASSAGTGGYEQYF. For the CDR3, the DNA is TGTGCCAGCAGTGCCGGGACAGGGGGCTACGAGCAGTACTTC.